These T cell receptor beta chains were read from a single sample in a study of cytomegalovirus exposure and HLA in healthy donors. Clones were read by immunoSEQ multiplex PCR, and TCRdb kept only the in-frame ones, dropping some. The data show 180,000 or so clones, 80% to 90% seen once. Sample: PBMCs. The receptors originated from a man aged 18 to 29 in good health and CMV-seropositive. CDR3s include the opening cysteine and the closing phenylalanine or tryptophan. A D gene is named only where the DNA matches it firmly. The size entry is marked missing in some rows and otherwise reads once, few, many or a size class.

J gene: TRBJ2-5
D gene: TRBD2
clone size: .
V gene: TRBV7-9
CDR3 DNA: TGTGCCAGCAGCTTAGGATTGTCTAGCGGGGGGCAAGAGACCCAGTACTTC
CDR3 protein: CASSLGLSSGGQETQYF

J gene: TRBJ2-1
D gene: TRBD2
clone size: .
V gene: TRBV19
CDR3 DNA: TGTGCCAGTAGTGCCCGACTAGCGGGGGGTTACAATGAGCAGTTCTTC
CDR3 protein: CASSARLAGGYNEQFF

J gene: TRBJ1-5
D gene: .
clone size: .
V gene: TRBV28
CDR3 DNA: TGTGCCAGCAGTCTGAGGTGGCAGAGCAATCAGCCCCAGCATTTT
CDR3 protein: CASSLRWQSNQPQHF

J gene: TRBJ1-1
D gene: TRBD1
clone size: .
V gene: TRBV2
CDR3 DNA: TGTGCCAGCGGACAGGGGAATACTGAAGCTTTCTTT
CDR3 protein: CASGQGNTEAFF

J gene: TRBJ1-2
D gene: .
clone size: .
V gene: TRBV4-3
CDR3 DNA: TGCGCCAGCAGCCAAGATAGAAGGGGTTTCTATGGCTACACCTTC
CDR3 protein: CASSQDRRGFYGYTF

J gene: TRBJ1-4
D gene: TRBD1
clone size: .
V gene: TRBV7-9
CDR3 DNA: TGTTCCAGCAGCTTAGGGGACAGGGGGGATGAAAAACTGTTTTTT
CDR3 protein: CSSSLGDRGDEKLFF

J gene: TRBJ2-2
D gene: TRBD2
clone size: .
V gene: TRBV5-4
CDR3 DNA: TGTGCCAGCAGCTTTCCCTTCCAGCGGGGGAACACCGGGGAGCTGTTTTTT
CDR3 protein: CASSFPFQRGNTGELFF

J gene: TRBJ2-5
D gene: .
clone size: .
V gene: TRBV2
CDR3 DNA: TGTGCCAGCACGGGGATCGGAATTGGGGAGACCCAGTACTTC
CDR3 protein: CASTGIGIGETQYF

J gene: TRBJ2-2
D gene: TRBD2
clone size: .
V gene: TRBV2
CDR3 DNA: TGTGCCAGCAGCATTACTAGCGGGGGTGTGTACACCGGGGAGCTGTTTTTT
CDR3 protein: CASSITSGGVYTGELFF

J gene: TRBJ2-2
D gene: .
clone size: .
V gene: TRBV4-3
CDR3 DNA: TGCGCCAGCAGCCAAGATCCGGTAGCAACGGTCGGGGAGCTGTTTTTT
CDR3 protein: CASSQDPVATVGELFF

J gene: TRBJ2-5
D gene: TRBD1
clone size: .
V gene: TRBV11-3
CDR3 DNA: TGTGCCAGCAACCCGATCCTTCGGGACAGGGTCGATTGTATATGGGAGACCCAGTACTTC
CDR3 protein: CASNPILRDRVDCIWETQYF

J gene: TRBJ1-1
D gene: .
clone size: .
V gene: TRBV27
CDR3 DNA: TGTGCCAGCTCCTGGACATCGACGATGAACACTGAAGCTTTCTTT
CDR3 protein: CASSWTSTMNTEAFF

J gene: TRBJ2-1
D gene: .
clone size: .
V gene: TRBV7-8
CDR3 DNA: TGTGCCAGCAGCTTAGAAGGACAGGCCTTAATCGGGGGGGCTCTTGAGCAGTTCTTC
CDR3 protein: CASSLEGQALIGGALEQFF

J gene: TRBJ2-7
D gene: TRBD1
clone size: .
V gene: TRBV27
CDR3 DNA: TGTGCCAGCAGTCGGGGACAGAACTCCTACGAGCAGTACTTC
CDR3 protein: CASSRGQNSYEQYF

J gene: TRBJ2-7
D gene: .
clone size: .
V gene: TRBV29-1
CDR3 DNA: TGCAGCGTTGCTATCAACTACGAGCAGTACTTC
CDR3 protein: CSVAINYEQYF

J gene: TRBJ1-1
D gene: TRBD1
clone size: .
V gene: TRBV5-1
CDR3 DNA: TGCGCCAGCAGCTTGGATCCGCGCGGGGACAGAAACACTGAAGCTTTCTTT
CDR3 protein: CASSLDPRGDRNTEAFF

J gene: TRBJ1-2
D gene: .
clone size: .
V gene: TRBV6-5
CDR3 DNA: TGTGCCAGCAGTTACCGATTGGACAGCCCGTATGGCTACACCTTC
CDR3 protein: CASSYRLDSPYGYTF

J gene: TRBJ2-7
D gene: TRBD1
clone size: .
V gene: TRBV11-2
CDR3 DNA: TGTGCCAGCAGCTTGGGGTTTACAGGGGACCACGAGCAGTACTTC
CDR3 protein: CASSLGFTGDHEQYF

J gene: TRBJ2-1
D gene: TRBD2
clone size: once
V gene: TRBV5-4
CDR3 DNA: TGTGCCAGCAGCTTGGGACTAGCGGTCTACAATGAGCAGTTCTTC
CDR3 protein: CASSLGLAVYNEQFF

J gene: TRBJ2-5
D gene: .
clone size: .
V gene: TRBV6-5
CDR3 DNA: TGTGCCAGCAGTCCCGGGGATACCCAGTACTTC
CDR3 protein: CASSPGDTQYF

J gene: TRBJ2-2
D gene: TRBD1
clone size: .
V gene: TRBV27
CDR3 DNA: TGTGCCAGCAGTTTGTCGACAGGGGAGACCGGGGAGCTGTTTTTT
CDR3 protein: CASSLSTGETGELFF

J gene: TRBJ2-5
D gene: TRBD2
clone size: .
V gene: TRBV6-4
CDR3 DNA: TGTGCCAGCAGTGACTCCGCGACTAGCGGGGTGGAGACCCAGTACTTC
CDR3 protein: CASSDSATSGVETQYF

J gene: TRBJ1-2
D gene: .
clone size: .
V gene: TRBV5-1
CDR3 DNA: TGCGCCAGCAGCTTTGTTTATCCTAACTATGGCTACACCTTC
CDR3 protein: CASSFVYPNYGYTF

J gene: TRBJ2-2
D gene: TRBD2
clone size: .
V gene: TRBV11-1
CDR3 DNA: TGTGCCAGCAGCTTAGCATTCGGGGGGTACACCGGGGAGCTGTTTTTT
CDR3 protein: CASSLAFGGYTGELFF

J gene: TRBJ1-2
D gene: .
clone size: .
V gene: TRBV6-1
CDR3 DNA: TGTGCCAGCAGCGAAACAGGGAAGGGCTACACCTTC
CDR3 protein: CASSETGKGYTF

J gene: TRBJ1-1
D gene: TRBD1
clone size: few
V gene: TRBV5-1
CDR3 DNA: TGCGCCAGCAGGGCCCAGGGGGCCAACACTGAAGCTTTCTTT
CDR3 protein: CASRAQGANTEAFF